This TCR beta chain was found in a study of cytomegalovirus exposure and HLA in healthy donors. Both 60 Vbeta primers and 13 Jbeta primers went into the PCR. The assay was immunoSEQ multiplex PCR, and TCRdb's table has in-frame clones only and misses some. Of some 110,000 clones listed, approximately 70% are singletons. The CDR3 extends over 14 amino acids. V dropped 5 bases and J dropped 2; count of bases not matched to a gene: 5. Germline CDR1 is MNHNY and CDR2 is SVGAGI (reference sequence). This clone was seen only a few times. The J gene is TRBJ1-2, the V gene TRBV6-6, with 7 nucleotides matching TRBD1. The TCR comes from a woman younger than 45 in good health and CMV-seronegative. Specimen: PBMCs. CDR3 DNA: TGTGCCAGCAGTCCTCAGGGACAGAACTATGGCTACACCTTC. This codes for CASSPQGQNYGYTF.